This T cell receptor (beta chain) originates from a study of blood T cell repertoires in COVID-19. About the research overall: The United States, Italy and Spain were the sources of the acute and convalescent COVID-19 samples. From T cells, B-cell-depleted T cells, or PBMCs came the material, which was cDNA or gDNA.

In the authors' workflow: It was from reference gene primer amplification that nucleated cell counts were estimated. Produced via immunoSEQ multiplex PCR; TCRdb's table is partial and in-frame only. V, J and clone size reflect that table, while D and trimming were determined from the DNA. The repertoire holds roughly 220,000 clones, with over 75% as singletons. Trimming took 5 bases from V and 3 from J; bases not matched to a gene: 5. CDR1 KGHDR and CDR2 SFDVKD come from the germline V gene. This CDR3 contains 14 residues. This chain connects TRBV24-1 to TRBJ2-5; TRBD1 aligns across 7 bases. The sequence derives from a man older than 75 with acute or convalescent COVID-19. The sample comprised peripheral blood. In nucleotides, the CDR3 is TGTGCCACCAGTGGTGCAGGGGGTAAAGAGACCCAGTACTTC. The encoded protein is CATSGAGGKETQYF.